These 5 T cell receptor beta chains came from one sample sequenced in a study of blood T cells in healthy people across ages. Using a J-beta primer mix together with a sample-barcoded 5' primer, a second PCR was run for roughly 7 to 11 cycles. Via MiXCR, TCRdb re-called the 5' RACE reads, giving one row per CDR3 protein. The profile shows around 870,000 distinct CDR3 sequences, around 26% of them singletons. Sequenced input: blood. The receptors come from an elderly woman in good health.

This rearrangement joins TRBV5-6 to TRBJ2-7; 9 positions match TRBD2. Looked up from germline, CDR1 is SGHDT and CDR2 is YYEEEE. The CDR3 loop spans 19 amino acids. J gave up 3 bases and V 4 bases, and 20 bases lay outside the gene matches. The CDR3 is CASSPLPFRTSDLRYEQYF. CDR3 bases: TGTGCCAGCAGCCCTCTACCGTTCCGGACTAGCGACCTCCGCTACGAGCAGTACTTC.

Comment on this clonotype: With a much larger clone just one base away, this may be a read error. The chain employs TRBV6-2 or TRBV6-3 and TRBJ2-7; D is perhaps TRBD2 (5 bases). Germline V gives CDR1 MNHEY, CDR2 SVGEGT. The CDR3 extends over 16 amino acids. This CDR3 is CASSRRTVTMGYGQYF. The CDR3 nucleotides are TGTGCCAGCAGTCGCCGGACTGTGACGATGGGCTACGGGCAGTACTTC.

The J gene is TRBJ2-2, the V gene TRBV28; D possibly corresponds to TRBD1 (6 bases). This CDR3 region has 17 residues. Looked up from germline, CDR1 is MDHEN and CDR2 is SYDVKM. Trimming removed 6 bases from V and 2 bases from J, with 19 bases in between. CDR3 residues: CASRNRRTETNTGELFF. In DNA form, the CDR3 reads TGTGCCAGCAGAAACCGCCGGACAGAGACAAACACCGGGGAGCTGTTTTTT.

The sample holds many counts of this clonotype. The J gene is TRBJ2-5, the V gene TRBV20-1; the D call may be TRBD1 or TRBD2 (5 bases each). CDR1 and CDR2 from the germline V gene are DFQATT and SNEGSKA (reference sequence). This CDR3 region has 15 residues. Deletions cut 0 bases from V and 3 bases from J, with 14 bases between. The CDR3 protein is CSARDRGRYKETQYF. In DNA, the CDR3 is TGCAGTGCTAGAGACCGGGGACGGTACAAAGAGACCCAGTACTTC.

This clonotype was seen a few times. A much larger clone differs by one base, so this may be a read error. The chain links TRBV10-3 to TRBJ2-1; TRBD2 is a possible D gene (7 bases). The CDR3 spans 15 residues. Germline CDR1 is ENHRY and CDR2 is SYGVKD. The chain's CDR3 is CAISESGGGKNGQFF. The CDR3 DNA reads as TGTGCCATCAGTGAGTCCGGCGGGGGCAAGAATGGGCAGTTCTTC.